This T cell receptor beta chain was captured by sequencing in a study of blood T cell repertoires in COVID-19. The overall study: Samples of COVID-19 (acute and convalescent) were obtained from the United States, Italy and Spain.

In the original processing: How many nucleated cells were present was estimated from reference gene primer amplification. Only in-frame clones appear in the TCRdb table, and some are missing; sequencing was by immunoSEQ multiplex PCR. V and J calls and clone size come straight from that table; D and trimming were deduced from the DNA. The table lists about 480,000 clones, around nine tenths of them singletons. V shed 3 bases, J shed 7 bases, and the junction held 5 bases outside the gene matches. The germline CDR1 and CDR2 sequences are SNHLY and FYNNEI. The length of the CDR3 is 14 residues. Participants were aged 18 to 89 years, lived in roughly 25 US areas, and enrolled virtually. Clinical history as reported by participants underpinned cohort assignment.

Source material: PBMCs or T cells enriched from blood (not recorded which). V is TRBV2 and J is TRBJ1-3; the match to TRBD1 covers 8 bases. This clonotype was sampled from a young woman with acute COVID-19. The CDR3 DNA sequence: TGTGCCAGCAGTGATACCAGGGGGCGTAACACCATATATTTT. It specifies CASSDTRGRNTIYF.